This T cell receptor beta chain originates from a study of blood T cell repertoires in COVID-19. Losses at the gene ends were 2 bases for V and 5 bases for J; bases not matched to a gene: 7. The germline CDR1 and CDR2 sequences are SGDLS and YYNGEE. The CDR3 is 14 residues long. Data came from immunoSEQ multiplex PCR; TCRdb stores just in-frame clones and leaves some out. The table lists approximately 260,000 clones, around nine tenths of them singletons. Sequencing was performed on peripheral blood. The TCR originated in a woman in her thirties or forties who had recovered from COVID-19. This chain connects TRBV9 to TRBJ2-7; 7 bases map to TRBD1. The CDR3 here is CASSVAGGVDEQYF. The CDR3 DNA is TGTGCCAGCAGCGTTGCAGGGGGAGTGGACGAGCAGTACTTC.